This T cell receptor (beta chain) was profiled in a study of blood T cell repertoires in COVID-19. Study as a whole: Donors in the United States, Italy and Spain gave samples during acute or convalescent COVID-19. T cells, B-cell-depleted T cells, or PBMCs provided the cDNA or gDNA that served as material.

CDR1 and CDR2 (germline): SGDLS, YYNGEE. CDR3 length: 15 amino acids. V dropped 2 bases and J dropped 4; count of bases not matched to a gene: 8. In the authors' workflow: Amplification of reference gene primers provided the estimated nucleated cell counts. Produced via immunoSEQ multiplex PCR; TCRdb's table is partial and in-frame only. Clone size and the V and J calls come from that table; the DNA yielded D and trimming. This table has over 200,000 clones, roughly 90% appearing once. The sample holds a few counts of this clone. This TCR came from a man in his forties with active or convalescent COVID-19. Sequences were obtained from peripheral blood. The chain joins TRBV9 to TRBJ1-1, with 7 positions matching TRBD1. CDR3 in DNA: TGTGCCAGCAGCGTTCTAGGGGGCGTTGGCACTGAAGCTTTCTTT. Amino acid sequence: CASSVLGGVGTEAFF. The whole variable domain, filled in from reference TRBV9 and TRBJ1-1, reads DSGVTQTPKHLITATGQRVTLRCSPRSGDLSVYWYQQSLDQGLQFLIQYYNGEERAKGNILERFSAQQFPDLHSELNLSSLELGDSALYFCASSVLGGVGTEAFFGQGTRLTVV.